Each of the 26 T cell receptor beta chains below was sequenced from the same sample in a study of shared clonotypes between healthy human individuals. Here immunoSEQ multiplex PCR was the method, and the copy in TCRdb shows in-frame clones only, minus some. The sample lists about 2 million clones, over 85% occurring once. Sequencing input: naive CD4+ T cells sorted from blood. Subset in this sample: CD45RA+ positively selected. These receptors were obtained from a man aged 18 to 30 in good health.

The chain employs TRBV4-3 and TRBJ2-7, with 7 bases aligning to TRBD1. J lost 0 bases, V lost 2 bases, and 13 bases had no gene match. The CDR3 has 18 residues. CDR1 and CDR2 (germline): LGHNA, YSLEER. CDR3 amino acids: CASSQTTSDRLYSYEQYF. In nucleotides, the CDR3 is TGCGCCAGCAGCCAAACCACTTCGGACAGGCTCTACTCCTACGAGCAGTACTTC.

The genes are TRBV19 and TRBJ1-1; TRBD1 might be the D (6 bases). The V end lost 4 bases, the J end lost 4 bases, and 7 bases lay between the germline ends. CDR1 is LNHDA, CDR2 SQIVND, per germline (reference sequence). This CDR3 has 12 residues. The DNA for the CDR3 is TGTGCCAGTAGTAACAGGGCCACTGAAGCTTTCTTT. As protein: CASSNRATEAFF. Supplemented by reference TRBV19 and TRBJ1-1, the full variable domain reads DGGITQSPKYLFRKEGQNVTLSCEQNLNHDAMYWYRQDPGQGLRLIYYSQIVNDFQKGDIAEGYSVSREKKESFPLTVTSAQKNPTAFYLCASSNRATEAFFGQGTRLTVV.

The CDR3 DNA follows: TGTGCCACCAGCACCCAAGGGGGGGTTCGCGAGCAGTACTTC. The encoded protein is CATSTQGGVREQYF. The V call is TRBV15, the J call TRBJ2-7; weak D call: TRBD2 (7 bases). Trimming cost V 4 bases and J 6 bases, with 16 bases left between them. CDR3 size: 14 residues. CDR1 is LNHNV and CDR2 is YYDKDF in the germline V gene (reference sequence).

The V call is TRBV11-2, the J call TRBJ1-1, with 8 bases aligning to TRBD1. Unmatched junction bases numbered 8, after V lost 5 bases and J lost 9 bases. From germline, CDR1 is SGHAT and CDR2 FQNNGV. This CDR3 has 13 residues. The CDR3 is CASSIGQGLKAFF. DNA of the CDR3: TGTGCCAGCAGCATTGGACAGGGACTTAAAGCTTTCTTT.

This clone was seen a single time. The V call is TRBV2, the J call TRBJ2-7, with D unresolved. The germline V gene encodes CDR1 SNHLY and CDR2 FYNNEI. This CDR3 region has 14 residues. Between the trimmed V and J ends, which lost 0 bases and 1 base, there was a span of 7 bases. The DNA of the CDR3 is TGTGCCAGCAGTGAAGCGCACGGTTCCTACGAGCAGTACTTC. Translation gives CASSEAHGSYEQYF.

The genes are TRBV6-5 and TRBJ1-4; possible D gene TRBD1, 6 bases. The CDR3 contains 13 residues. V gave up 5 bases and J gave up 7 bases, with 11 bases separating them. Per the germline V gene, CDR1 is MNHEY and CDR2 is SVGAGI. The CDR3 protein is CASSRGGREKLFF. In nucleotides, the CDR3 is TGTGCCAGCAGTCGCGGGGGCCGTGAAAAACTGTTTTTT.

The chain carries TRBV9 and TRBJ2-5; D is unresolved. CDR1 is SGDLS and CDR2 is YYNGEE in the germline V gene. V lost 4 bases and J 6 bases, leaving 7 bases between the germline ends. The CDR3 consists of 11 residues. As DNA, the CDR3 is TGTGCCAGCAGCCAAGGAAAGACCCAGTACTTC. It is translated as CASSQGKTQYF.

As to this clone: The identical CDR3 is also encoded by other nucleotide sequences in the sample. The chain employs TRBV9 and TRBJ2-3, with D possibly matching TRBD2 (5 bases). The length of the CDR3 is 15 residues. Germline CDR1 SGDLS, CDR2 YYNGEE. V lost 0 bases and J lost 3, with 11 bases in between. This chain's CDR3 is CASSVEGVRTDTQYF. The CDR3 region has the DNA TGTGCCAGCAGCGTAGAGGGAGTCCGTACAGATACGCAGTATTTT. The entire variable domain, with the rest obtained from reference TRBV9 and TRBJ2-3, is as follows: DSGVTQTPKHLITATGQRVTLRCSPRSGDLSVYWYQQSLDQGLQFLIQYYNGEERAKGNILERFSAQQFPDLHSELNLSSLELGDSALYFCASSVEGVRTDTQYFGPGTRLTVL.

This rearrangement joins TRBV27 to TRBJ1-6; D is unresolved. Trimming removed 6 bases at V and 11 bases at J, with 11 bases between. Germline CDR1 reads MNHEY; CDR2 reads SMNVEV (reference sequence). CDR3 length equals 12 residues. The CDR3 protein is CASSSPPTPLHF. The CDR3 nucleotides read TGTGCCAGCAGCTCACCCCCCACACCCCTCCACTTT.

V is TRBV6-5 and J is TRBJ2-7; D unresolved. This CDR3 spans 12 amino acids. The germline gives CDR1 MNHEY, CDR2 SVGAGI. The germline V and J ends were trimmed by 5 bases and 4 bases, with 9 bases remaining between them. CDR3 nucleotides: TGTGCCAGCAGTCAGACACCATACGAGCAGTACTTC. Translating gives CASSQTPYEQYF.

V is TRBV6-6 and J is TRBJ2-4; D not resolved. V was clipped by 6 bases and J by 8 bases, with 8 bases between them. This CDR3 region has 11 residues. Germline CDR1 MNHNY, CDR2 SVGAGI (reference sequence). CDR3 residues: CASSPEYIQYF. CDR3 DNA sequence: TGTGCCAGCAGCCCTGAGTACATTCAGTACTTC.

The chain has TRBV20-1 and TRBJ2-3; D not resolved. CDR3 size: 10 residues. Trimming took 6 bases from V and 6 from J, leaving 7 bases between them. Germline V CDR1 and CDR2: DFQATT, SNEGSKA (reference sequence). CDR3 sequence (DNA): TGCAGTGCGGATTGGGATACGCAGTATTTT. Translation: CSADWDTQYF.

This chain uses TRBV4-3 with TRBJ2-2; 13 bases agree with TRBD2. The germline V gene encodes CDR1 LGHNA and CDR2 YSLEER. This CDR3 has 18 amino acids. Trimming took 2 bases from V and 2 from J; bases not matched to a gene: 5. The CDR3 coding sequence is TGCGCCAGCAGCCAACCGGGACTAGCGGGGCCTAACACCGGGGAGCTGTTTTTT. This sequence encodes CASSQPGLAGPNTGELFF.

The rearrangement links TRBV19 to TRBJ2-1, with 7 bases that match TRBD1. CDR3 length: 15 residues. Germline CDR1 and CDR2: LNHDA and SQIVND (reference sequence). With 7 bases clipped from V and 0 bases from J, the junction kept 6 bases outside the gene matches. CDR3 DNA sequence: TGTGCCAGTACCTCACAGGGGAGCTCCTACAATGAGCAGTTCTTC. The encoded protein is CASTSQGSSYNEQFF. The full variable domain, rest sourced from reference TRBV19 and TRBJ2-1, is DGGITQSPKYLFRKEGQNVTLSCEQNLNHDAMYWYRQDPGQGLRLIYYSQIVNDFQKGDIAEGYSVSREKKESFPLTVTSAQKNPTAFYLCASTSQGSSYNEQFFGPGTRLTVL.

The V and J genes are TRBV7-9 and TRBJ1-3; 9 bases fit TRBD1. The CDR3 extends over 18 amino acids. The trim removed 6 bases at V and 4 bases at J, leaving 16 bases unmatched. CDR1 is SEHNR, CDR2 FQNEAQ, per germline (reference sequence). CDR3 sequence: CASSHSWTGANPGNTIYF. CDR3 sequence (DNA): TGTGCCAGCAGTCATAGTTGGACAGGGGCGAATCCGGGAAACACCATATATTTT.

Remarks on this clone: Distinct nucleotide sequences in the sample also encode this CDR3. V and J are TRBV30 and TRBJ2-7; possibly TRBD2 for D (6 bases). CDR1 is GTSNPN and CDR2 is SVGIG in the germline V gene (reference sequence). This CDR3 region has 14 residues. Trimming pared 0 bases from V and 1 base from J, leaving 10 bases between. The CDR3 protein is CAWSVGGASYEQYF. As DNA, the CDR3 is TGTGCCTGGAGTGTTGGAGGGGCGTCCTACGAGCAGTACTTC.

The rearrangement links TRBV7-2 to TRBJ1-2; D gene unclear. CDR3 length: 12 amino acids. Trimming took off 4 bases at V and 4 bases at J, with 7 bases between the two ends. Germline V CDR1 and CDR2: SGHTA, FQGNSA. CDR3 loop: CASSYSSYGYTF. The CDR3 DNA is TGTGCCAGCAGCTATAGTTCCTATGGCTACACCTTC.

The chain links TRBV5-1 to TRBJ1-6; a possible D gene is TRBD1 (5 bases). Germline loops: CDR1 SGHRS, CDR2 YFSETQ. V was shortened by 1 base and J by 7 bases, with 15 bases between the two germline ends. The CDR3 consists of 16 residues. This CDR3 reads CASSLPSPGGNSPLHF. The CDR3 coding sequence is TGCGCCAGCAGCTTGCCTTCACCCGGGGGAAATTCACCCCTCCACTTT.

The chain couples TRBV29-1 to TRBJ2-3, with 7 bases matching TRBD2. CDR1 and CDR2 (germline): SQVTM, ANQGSEA. The CDR3 is 12 residues long. After removal of 4 bases from V and 8 bases from J, the junction contained 6 bases not matched to a gene. CDR3 residues: CSVGGTGGTQYF. The CDR3 DNA follows: TGCAGCGTTGGAGGTACGGGGGGTACGCAGTATTTT.

This chain uses TRBV9 with TRBJ2-1, with D perhaps TRBD2 (5 bases). Trimming took off 3 bases at V and 6 bases at J, with 13 bases between the two ends. Germline values: CDR1 SGDLS, CDR2 YYNGEE. This CDR3 region has 14 residues. The DNA of the CDR3 is TGTGCCAGCAGCGCGACGGACTGGATCAATGAGCAGTTCTTC. Amino acids: CASSATDWINEQFF.

The chain carries TRBV5-1 and TRBJ1-1; D uncertain. V was shortened by 0 bases and J by 7 bases, with 13 bases between the two germline ends. Germline CDR1 and CDR2: SGHRS and YFSETQ. The CDR3 runs to 14 residues. The CDR3 loop is CASSLAYMSGEAFF. DNA of the CDR3: TGCGCCAGCAGCTTGGCCTACATGTCGGGTGAAGCTTTCTTT.

This chain links TRBV28 with TRBJ1-4; D is undetermined. This CDR3 contains 18 residues. Trimming left V 2 bases short and J 3 bases short, with 19 bases between. Germline V gives CDR1 MDHEN, CDR2 SYDVKM. In nucleotides, the CDR3 is TGTGCCAGCAGTTTAGGAACGGACGCCAGTTATGCTAATGAAAAACTGTTTTTT. Its protein is CASSLGTDASYANEKLFF.

The CDR3 sequence: CASSLKVQNTEAFF. The CDR3 nucleotides read TGTGCCAGCAGCTTAAAAGTTCAGAACACTGAAGCTTTCTTT. The rearrangement links TRBV11-2 to TRBJ1-1; D not certain. CDR1 SGHAT and CDR2 FQNNGV come from the germline V gene. The V end was cut by 2 bases, the J end by 1 base, with 8 bases between. The CDR3 consists of 14 residues.

The V call is TRBV29-1, the J call TRBJ1-1; 9 positions match TRBD1. The CDR3 extends over 14 amino acids. With 5 bases clipped from V and 4 bases from J, the junction kept 8 bases outside the gene matches. Germline lookup yields CDR1 SQVTM and CDR2 ANQGSEA. This chain's CDR3 is CSVRRDREGTEAFF. The DNA of the CDR3 is TGCAGCGTTCGCCGGGACAGGGAGGGCACTGAAGCTTTCTTT. Drawing the rest from reference TRBV29-1 and TRBJ1-1, the complete variable domain is SAVISQKPSRDICQRGTSLTIQCQVDSQVTMMFWYRQQPGQSLTLIATANQGSEATYESGFVIDKFPISRPNLTFSTLTVSNMSPEDSSIYLCSVRRDREGTEAFFGQGTRLTVV.

The J gene is TRBJ2-2, the V gene TRBV18, with D uncertain. The CDR3 is 14 residues long. Trimming shortened V by 6 bases and J by 4 bases, and 12 bases separated the two germline ends. Per the germline V gene, CDR1 is KGHSH and CDR2 is LQKENI. In DNA, the CDR3 is TGTGCCAGCTCCACGGAGCGAGGCACCGGGGAGCTGTTTTTT. It is translated as CASSTERGTGELFF.

The chain employs TRBV10-3 and TRBJ2-7; D ambiguous. The V end lost 10 bases, the J end lost 0 bases, and 13 bases lay between the germline ends. The CDR3 loop spans 13 amino acids. The germline CDR1 and CDR2 sequences are ENHRY and SYGVKD. The CDR3 loop is CATRPPNSYEQYF. The CDR3 nucleotides read TGTGCCACCCGCCCACCTAACTCCTACGAGCAGTACTTC.